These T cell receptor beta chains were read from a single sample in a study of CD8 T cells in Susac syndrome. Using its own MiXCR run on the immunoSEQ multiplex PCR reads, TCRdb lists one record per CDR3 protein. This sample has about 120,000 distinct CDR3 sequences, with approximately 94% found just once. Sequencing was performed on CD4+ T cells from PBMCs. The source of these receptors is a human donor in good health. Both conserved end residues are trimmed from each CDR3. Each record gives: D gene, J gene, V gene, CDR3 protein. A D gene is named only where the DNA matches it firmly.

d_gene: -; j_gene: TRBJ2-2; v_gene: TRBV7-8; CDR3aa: ASSLTASGYPTGELF
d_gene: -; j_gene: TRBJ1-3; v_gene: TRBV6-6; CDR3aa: ASRPRDAGNTIY
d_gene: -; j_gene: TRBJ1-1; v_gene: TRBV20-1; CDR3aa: SARDLGVNTEAF
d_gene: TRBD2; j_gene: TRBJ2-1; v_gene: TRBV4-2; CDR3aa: ASSRGRLAINEQF
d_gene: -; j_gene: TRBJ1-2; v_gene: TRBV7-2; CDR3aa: ASSLEGGRYGYT
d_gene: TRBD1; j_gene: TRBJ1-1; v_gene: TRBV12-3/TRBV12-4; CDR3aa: ASSLETGRISNEAF
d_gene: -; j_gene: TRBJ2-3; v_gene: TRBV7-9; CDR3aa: ASVGLVNADTQY
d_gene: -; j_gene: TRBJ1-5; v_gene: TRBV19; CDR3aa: ASKVADGNQPQH
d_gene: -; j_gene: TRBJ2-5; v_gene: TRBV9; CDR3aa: ASSPGARLQETQY
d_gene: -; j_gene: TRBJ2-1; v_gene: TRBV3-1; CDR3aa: ASSQRWGNEQF
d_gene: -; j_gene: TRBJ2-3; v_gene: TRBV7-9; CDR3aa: ASSLEVADTQY
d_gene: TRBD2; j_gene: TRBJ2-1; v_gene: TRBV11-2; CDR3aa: ASSLELAGVNEQF
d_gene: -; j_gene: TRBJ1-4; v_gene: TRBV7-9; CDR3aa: ASSDRGATNEKLF
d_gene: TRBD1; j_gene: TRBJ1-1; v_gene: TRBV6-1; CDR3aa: ASTKLGTGNTEAF
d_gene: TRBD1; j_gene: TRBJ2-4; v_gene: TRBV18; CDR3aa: ASSLGTAAKNIQY
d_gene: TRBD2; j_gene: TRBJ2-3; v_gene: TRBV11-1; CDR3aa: ASSPGLEKGTDTQY
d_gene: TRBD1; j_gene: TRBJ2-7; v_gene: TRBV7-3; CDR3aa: ASSLQPGQATYEQY
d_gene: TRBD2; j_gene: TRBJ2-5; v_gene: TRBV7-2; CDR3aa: ASSLALAGEAETQY
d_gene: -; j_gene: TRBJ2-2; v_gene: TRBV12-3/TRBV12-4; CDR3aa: ASSFRGDGELF
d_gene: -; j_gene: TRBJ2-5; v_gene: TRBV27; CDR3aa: ASSLWGTPETQY
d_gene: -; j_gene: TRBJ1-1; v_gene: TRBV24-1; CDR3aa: TSSTEAF
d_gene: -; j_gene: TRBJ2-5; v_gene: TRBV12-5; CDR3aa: ASGLDSETQY
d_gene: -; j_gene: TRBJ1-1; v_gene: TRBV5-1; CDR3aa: ASSRRGVETEAF
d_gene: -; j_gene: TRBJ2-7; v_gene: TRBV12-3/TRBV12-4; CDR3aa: ASSLTMGSAYEQY
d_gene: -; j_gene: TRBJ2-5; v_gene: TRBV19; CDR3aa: ASSVGNQETQY